This T cell receptor beta chain stems from a study of T-cell memory formation after mild COVID-19. The study's findings and limits: Pre-infection memory showed some responding clones, and this suggested that cross-reactive memory joined.

Remarks on this clonotype: Its matching antigen is unknown.

MiXCR, applied by TCRdb to the 5' RACE reads, yields one record per CDR3 protein. The sample holds approximately 500,000 distinct CDR3 sequences, roughly 25% seen once. Trimming shortened V by 3 bases and J by 3 bases, and 9 bases separated the two germline ends. This CDR3 is 14 amino acids long. CDR1 and CDR2 (germline): KGHDR, SFDVKD. Input material: PBMCs or a T cell subset sorted from them (not recorded which). The V gene is TRBV24-1, the J gene TRBJ2-3, with D perhaps being TRBD1 or TRBD2 (5 bases each). The TCR comes from an adult woman who had mild COVID-19 (a few samples of this study predate the infection). Cell type and time point are not known. The CDR3 loop reads CATSDVEGTDTQYF. Here the CDR3 DNA reads TGTGCCACCAGTGATGTAGAGGGGACAGATACGCAGTATTTT.